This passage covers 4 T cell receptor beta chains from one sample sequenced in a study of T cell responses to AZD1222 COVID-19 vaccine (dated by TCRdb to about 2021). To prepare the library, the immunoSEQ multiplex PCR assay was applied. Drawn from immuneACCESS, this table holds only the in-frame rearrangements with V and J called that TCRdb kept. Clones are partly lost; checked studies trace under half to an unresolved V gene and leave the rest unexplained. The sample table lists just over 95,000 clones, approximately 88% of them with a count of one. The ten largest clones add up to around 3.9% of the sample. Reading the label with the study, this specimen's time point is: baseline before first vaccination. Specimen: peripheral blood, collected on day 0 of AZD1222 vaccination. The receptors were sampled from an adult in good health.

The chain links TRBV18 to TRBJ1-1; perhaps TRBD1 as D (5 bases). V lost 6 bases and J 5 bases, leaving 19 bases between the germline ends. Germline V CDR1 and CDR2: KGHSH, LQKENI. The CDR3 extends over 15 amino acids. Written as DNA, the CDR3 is TGTGCCAGCTCGCGCGACCTGGGGGGGTGGACTGAAGCTTTCTTT. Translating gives CASSRDLGGWTEAFF.

CDR3 sequence (DNA): TGTGCCAGCAGTGAAACAGGGAACACCATATATTTT. This codes for CASSETGNTIYF. The V call is TRBV2, the J call TRBJ1-3; tentative D call: TRBD1 (6 bases). The CDR3 sequence is 12 residues long. V lost 2 bases and J 7 bases, leaving 6 bases between the germline ends. Germline V gene data show CDR1 as SNHLY and CDR2 as FYNNEI.

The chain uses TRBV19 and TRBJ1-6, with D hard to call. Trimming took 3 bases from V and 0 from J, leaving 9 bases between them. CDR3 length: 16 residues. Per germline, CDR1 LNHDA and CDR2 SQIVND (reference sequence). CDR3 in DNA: TGTGCCAGTAGTATCAAAGGGAGCTCCTATAATTCACCCCTCCACTTT. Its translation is CASSIKGSSYNSPLHF.

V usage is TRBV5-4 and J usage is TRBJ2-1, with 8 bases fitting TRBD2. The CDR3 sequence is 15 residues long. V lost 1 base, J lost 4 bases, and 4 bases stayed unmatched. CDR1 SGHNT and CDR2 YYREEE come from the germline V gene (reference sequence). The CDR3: CASSLTSGSYNEQFF. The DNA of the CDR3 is TGTGCCAGCAGCTTGACTAGCGGCAGTTACAATGAGCAGTTCTTC.